Below are 8 T cell receptor beta chains sequenced from a single sample in a study of neurological immune-mediated disorders. TCRdb re-called the 5' RACE reads through MiXCR, storing one row per CDR3 protein. The sample includes 45,000 to 55,000 distinct CDR3 sequences, about 3.7% of them seen just once. Sequencing used PBMCs. The receptors shown here come from a man aged 40-49 years with multiple sclerosis.

This clonotype was seen many times. The chain carries TRBV20-1 and TRBJ1-5, with D hard to call. Germline loops: CDR1 DFQATT, CDR2 SNEGSKA (reference sequence). The ends were cut back, 6 bases at V and 4 bases at J, with 10 bases in the middle. This CDR3 comprises 12 residues. CDR3 residues: CSAQKANQPQHF. The CDR3, as DNA: TGCAGTGCCCAAAAGGCTAATCAGCCCCAGCATTTT.

This clonotype was counted ten times or more. This sequence joins TRBV5-1 and TRBJ2-7, with D perhaps matching TRBD2 (6 bases). CDR1 and CDR2 from the germline V gene are SGHRS and YFSETQ. Trimming pared 4 bases from V and 7 bases from J, leaving 21 bases between. This CDR3 has 15 residues. CDR3 bases: TGCGCCAGCAGCCGGGACCCGGGGGAGGTTGAGGAGCAGTACTTC. Amino acid sequence: CASSRDPGEVEEQYF.

This clonotype appeared many times. The V gene is TRBV5-1, the J gene TRBJ1-4; no definite D call. This CDR3 has 16 residues. Germline CDR1 SGHRS, CDR2 YFSETQ. The ends were cut back, 4 bases at V and 0 bases at J, with 13 bases in the middle. The DNA for the CDR3 is TGCGCCAGCAGCATGGGCGGTCCGGCAACTAATGAAAAACTGTTTTTT. Its translation is CASSMGGPATNEKLFF.

This clonotype was detected ten times or more. The chain links TRBV9 to TRBJ1-1; D call uncertain. Germline CDR1 is SGDLS and CDR2 is YYNGEE. This CDR3 is 13 amino acids long. Trimming stripped 0 bases from V and 2 bases from J, with 5 bases between. The CDR3 protein is CASSVARNTEAFF. In nucleotides, the CDR3 is TGTGCCAGCAGCGTAGCCAGAAACACTGAAGCTTTCTTT. Complete variable domain (other parts from reference TRBV9 and TRBJ1-1): DSGVTQTPKHLITATGQRVTLRCSPRSGDLSVYWYQQSLDQGLQFLIQYYNGEERAKGNILERFSAQQFPDLHSELNLSSLELGDSALYFCASSVARNTEAFFGQGTRLTVV.

This clonotype was seen at least ten times. The rearrangement uses TRBV7-9 and TRBJ1-1; possibly TRBD1 for D (5 bases). The germline CDR1 and CDR2 sequences are SEHNR and FQNEAQ (reference sequence). This CDR3 has 16 residues. With 3 bases removed from V and 4 bases from J, the gap between germline ends came to 18 bases. CDR3 DNA: TGTGCCAGCAGCTTCGGGACGGGGGGATTGGGCACTGAAGCTTTCTTT. Its protein is CASSFGTGGLGTEAFF.

This clonotype appeared a few times. The V gene is TRBV7-6, the J gene TRBJ2-5; D might be TRBD2 (6 bases). The CDR3 is made up of 13 amino acids. The germline V gene has CDR1 SGHVS and CDR2 FNYEAQ. Trimming took 5 bases from V and 8 from J, leaving 15 bases between them. CDR3 nucleotide sequence: TGTGCCAGCAGCCCTTCTATGGGGGGTACCCAGTACTTC. Amino acids: CASSPSMGGTQYF.

This clonotype has a count of ten or more. Relative to the germline gene, one junction end is altered; a read error may explain this. This sequence joins TRBV20-1 and TRBJ1-1; D unclear. Germline loops: CDR1 DFQATT, CDR2 SNEGSKA (reference sequence). The CDR3 consists of 15 residues. The CDR3 region is CSASPASGSNSEAFF. In DNA, the CDR3 is TGCAGTGCTAGTCCGGCTTCCGGGAGTAACAGTGAAGCTTTCTTT.

Comments on this clonotype: The junction departs from the called germline gene at one end, perhaps through a read error. V usage is TRBV7-9 and J usage is TRBJ1-6, with TRBD1 matching 7 bases. This CDR3 spans 14 amino acids. The germline V gene has CDR1 SEHNR and CDR2 FQNEAQ (reference sequence). In DNA, the CDR3 is TGTGCCAGCAGCTCGGGACAGAATAATTCACCCCTCAACTTT. As protein: CASSSGQNNSPLNF. Complete variable domain (other parts from reference TRBV7-9 and TRBJ1-6): DTGVSQNPRHKITKRGQNVTFRCDPISEHNRLYWYRQTLGQGPEFLTYFQNEAQLEKSRLLSDRFSAERPKGSFSTLEIQRTEQGDSAMYLCASSSGQNNSPLNFGNGTRLTVT.